These 14 T cell receptor beta chains were all obtained from the same sample, sequenced in a study of blood T cell repertoires in COVID-19. Clones were sequenced by immunoSEQ multiplex PCR, and TCRdb holds only the in-frame ones, with some missing. In the table there are under 95,000 clones, approximately 88% of which are singletons. Sequencing was done on a sample of peripheral blood. The source is a human donor in a cohort sampled during active COVID-19.

The V gene is TRBV27, the J gene TRBJ2-2; TRBD2 agrees at 11 bases. Germline-derived CDR1 and CDR2 are MNHEY and SMNVEV (reference sequence). J was trimmed by 2 bases and V by 6 bases; bases with no gene match: 5. The CDR3 contains 16 residues. This CDR3 reads CASSIGTSGNTGELFF. The CDR3 DNA is TGTGCCAGCAGCATCGGGACTAGCGGAAACACCGGGGAGCTGTTTTTT.

This chain uses TRBV28 with TRBJ2-7; TRBD2 aligns across 10 bases. The CDR3 totals 16 residues. Germline CDR1 and CDR2: MDHEN and SYDVKM. J lost 6 bases, V lost 1 base, and 9 bases had no gene match. CDR3 amino acids: CASSLLLQREGSEQYF. Here the CDR3 DNA reads TGTGCCAGCAGTTTATTGCTCCAGCGGGAGGGTTCCGAGCAGTACTTC.

About this clone itself: This same CDR3 is encoded by further DNA sequences in the sample. The DNA of the CDR3 is TGTGCCAGCTCACCCACAGGGGGCACTGAAGCTTTCTTT. Its translation is CASSPTGGTEAFF. V usage is TRBV18 and J usage is TRBJ1-1, with TRBD1 matching over 8 bases. With V trimmed by 3 bases and J by 4 bases, 1 base remained unmatched. Germline V gene lookup returns CDR1 KGHSH and CDR2 LQKENI. The CDR3 is made up of 13 amino acids.

The chain is built from TRBV5-4 and TRBJ1-2, with D tentatively TRBD1 (6 bases). V was pared by 4 bases and J by 5 bases, with 12 bases between. The CDR3 contains 13 residues. Germline V CDR1 and CDR2: SGHNT, YYREEE (reference sequence). The CDR3 protein is CASSLGARYGYTF. CDR3 coding DNA: TGTGCCAGCAGCCTGGGGGCACGGTATGGCTACACCTTC.

The chain couples TRBV3-1 (or the pseudogene TRBV3-2) to TRBJ2-3; D uncertain. The CDR3 covers 15 residues. With 3 bases removed from V and 6 bases from J, the gap between germline ends came to 16 bases. CDR1 is LGHDT and CDR2 is YNNKEL in the germline V gene (reference sequence). The CDR3 DNA reads as TGTGCCAGCAGCCACCCGAGAGCGCTCCTTGATACGCAGTATTTT. It translates to CASSHPRALLDTQYF.

V gene TRBV27 combines with J gene TRBJ1-5; a possible D gene is TRBD1 (5 bases). Germline CDR1 is MNHEY and CDR2 is SMNVEV (reference sequence). The CDR3 length is 14 residues. V lost 5 bases and J 6 bases, leaving 14 bases between the germline ends. For the CDR3, the DNA is TGTGCCAGCAGTACCCAGGGTTTCGGTCAGCCCCAGCATTTT. Translating it yields CASSTQGFGQPQHF.

The chain has TRBV7-2 and TRBJ2-7, with 12 bases matching TRBD2. In germline, CDR1 is SGHTA, CDR2 FQGNSA. This CDR3 contains 14 residues. Germline trimming cut 6 bases from V and 4 bases from J; bases unmatched to any gene: 4. In DNA, the CDR3 is TGTGCCAGCAGAAGGACTAGCGGGGCGTACGAGCAGTACTTC. This translates into CASRRTSGAYEQYF. Variable domain in full (rest from reference TRBV7-2 and TRBJ2-7): GAGVSQSPSNKVTEKGKDVELRCDPISGHTALYWYRQSLGQGLEFLIYFQGNSAPDKSGLPSDRFSAERTGGSVSTLTIQRTQQEDSAVYLCASRRTSGAYEQYFGPGTRLTVT.

This clone was seen just once. This chain uses TRBV11-3 with TRBJ2-3; tentatively, D is TRBD2 (6 bases). The CDR3 is 15 residues long. Trimming shortened V by 1 base and J by 2 bases, and 10 bases separated the two germline ends. Germline loops: CDR1 SGHNT, CDR2 YENEEA. The CDR3 protein is CASSLGGELTDTQYF. The CDR3 DNA reads as TGTGCCAGCAGCTTAGGGGGGGAGCTCACAGATACGCAGTATTTT.

This clone showed up just once. The chain couples TRBV7-8 to TRBJ1-2; D not resolved. CDR3 length equals 14 residues. Trimming stripped 5 bases from V and 6 bases from J, with 16 bases between. Germline CDR1 reads SGHVS; CDR2 reads FQNEAQ. Written as DNA, the CDR3 is TGTGCCAGCAGCCCACGCCCCCCCGGGGATGGCTACACCTTC. Translating gives CASSPRPPGDGYTF.

V usage is TRBV7-3 and J usage is TRBJ2-3, with D hard to call. V shed 5 bases and J shed 2 bases, with 8 bases lying between them. The CDR3 covers 13 residues. Germline-derived CDR1 and CDR2 are SGHTA and FQGTGA. The CDR3 sequence: CASSVFPTDTQYF. As DNA, the CDR3 is TGTGCCAGCAGCGTCTTCCCCACAGATACGCAGTATTTT.

This clone has a single count. This chain links TRBV7-2 with TRBJ1-2; the match to TRBD1 covers 7 bases. The CDR3 runs to 14 residues. The germline V gene encodes CDR1 SGHTA and CDR2 FQGNSA. V was clipped by 6 bases and J by 6 bases; unmatched bases: 10. The CDR3 sequence: CASSFGQARNGYTF. In nucleotides, the CDR3 is TGTGCCAGCAGTTTTGGACAGGCGAGGAATGGCTACACCTTC.

The chain is built from TRBV7-9 and TRBJ2-5; tentative D call: TRBD1 (6 bases). V lost 3 bases and J lost 5, with 16 bases in between. The CDR3 is made up of 15 amino acids. The germline V gene has CDR1 SEHNR and CDR2 FQNEAQ (reference sequence). DNA for the CDR3: TGTGCCAGCAGCTTGGCTTTGACAGGAAGGGAGACCCAGTACTTC. It codes for CASSLALTGRETQYF. The full variable domain, in which reference TRBV7-9 and TRBJ2-5 provide the parts outside the CDR3, is DTGVSQNPRHKITKRGQNVTFRCDPISEHNRLYWYRQTLGQGPEFLTYFQNEAQLEKSRLLSDRFSAERPKGSFSTLEIQRTEQGDSAMYLCASSLALTGRETQYFGPGTRLLVL.

The chain carries TRBV21-1 and TRBJ1-5. TRBV21-1 is given as a pseudogene. This CDR3 spans 17 amino acids. CDR3 nucleotides: TGTGCCAGCAGCCTGGTTGGTAACTACAATAGCAATCAGCCCCAGCATTTT. Translated: CASSLVGNYNSNQPQHF.

This chain links TRBV9 with TRBJ2-5, with TRBD2 matching over 14 bases. J gave up 8 bases and V 3 bases, and 3 bases lay outside the gene matches. CDR1 and CDR2 (germline): SGDLS, YYNGEE. The CDR3 loop spans 14 amino acids. CDR3 in amino acids: CASSGGTSGSTQYF. The CDR3 DNA sequence: TGTGCCAGCAGCGGTGGGACTAGCGGGAGTACCCAGTACTTC.